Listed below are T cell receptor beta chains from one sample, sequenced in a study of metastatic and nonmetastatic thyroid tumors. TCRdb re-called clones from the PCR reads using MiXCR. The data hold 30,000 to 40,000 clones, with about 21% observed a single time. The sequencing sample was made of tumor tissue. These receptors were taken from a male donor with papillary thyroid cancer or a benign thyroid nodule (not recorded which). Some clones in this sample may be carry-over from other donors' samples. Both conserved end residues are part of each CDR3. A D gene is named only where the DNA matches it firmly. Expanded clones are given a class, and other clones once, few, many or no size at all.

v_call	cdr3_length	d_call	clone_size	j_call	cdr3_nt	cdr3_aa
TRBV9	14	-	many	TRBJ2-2	TGTGCCAGCAGCGTAGCTCCCGGGACCGGGGAGCTGTTTTTT	CASSVAPGTGELFF
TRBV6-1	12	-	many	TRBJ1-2	TGTGCCAGCACCCCGGGGGGTCGTGGCTACACCTTC	CASTPGGRGYTF
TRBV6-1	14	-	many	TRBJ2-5	TGTGCCAGCAGGGGAGACGGAGGGGGAGAGACCCAGTACTTC	CASRGDGGGETQYF
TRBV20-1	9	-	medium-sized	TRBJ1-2	TGCAGTGCTGACCTTCCCTACACCTTC	CSADLPYTF
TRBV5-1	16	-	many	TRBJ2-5	TGCGCCAGCGCCCAGTCCGGCGGGCAGGTCAGGGGGACCCAGTACTTC	CASAQSGGQVRGTQYF
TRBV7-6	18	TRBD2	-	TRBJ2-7	TGTGCCAGCAGCTTAAGGGGTGGGGGACTAGCGGGAGCTTACGAGCAGTACTTC	CASSLRGGGLAGAYEQYF
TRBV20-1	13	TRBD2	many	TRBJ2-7	TGCAGTGCTAGAGTTGCGGGAGTTTCCGAGCAGTACTTC	CSARVAGVSEQYF
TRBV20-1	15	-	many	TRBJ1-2	TGCAGTGCTAGTAGCCACGGGACCACAGATGTTGGCTACACCTTC	CSASSHGTTDVGYTF
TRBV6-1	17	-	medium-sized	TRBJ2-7	TGTGCCAGCAGTGAAGCGGTACACGCGGGTCTCACCTACGAGCAGTACTTC	CASSEAVHAGLTYEQYF
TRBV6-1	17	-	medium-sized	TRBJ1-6	TGTGCCAGCAGTGCGGGACACCAAAGCTCCTATAATTCACCCCTCCACTTT	CASSAGHQSSYNSPLHF
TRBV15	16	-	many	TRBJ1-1	TGTGCCACCAGCAGGGGAAGTCTACTTATGAACACTGAAGCTTTCTTT	CATSRGSLLMNTEAFF
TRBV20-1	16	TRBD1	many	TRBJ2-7	TGCAGTGCTAGAGATCTCAGGACAGGGTCTGCCTACGAGCAGTACTTC	CSARDLRTGSAYEQYF
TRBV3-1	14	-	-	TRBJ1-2	TGTGCCAGCAGCCCACCCGACAGTATCTATGGCTACACCTTC	CASSPPDSIYGYTF
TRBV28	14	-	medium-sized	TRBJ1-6	TGTGCCAGCAGCTCCCCAGGGTCTGATTCACCCCTCCACTTT	CASSSPGSDSPLHF
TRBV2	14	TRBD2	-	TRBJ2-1	TGTGCCAGCAGGGGACTAGCTTCCTACAATGAGCAGTTCTTC	CASRGLASYNEQFF
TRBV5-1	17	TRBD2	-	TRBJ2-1	TGCGCCAGCAGCGGCGGGGGACTATTGGGAGTTTACAATGAGCAGTTCTTC	CASSGGGLLGVYNEQFF
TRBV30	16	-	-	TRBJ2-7	TGTGCCTGGAAAGGGATCGGAAGGGGTGGGGGCTACGAGCAGTACTTC	CAWKGIGRGGGYEQYF
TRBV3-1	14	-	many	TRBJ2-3	TGTGCCAGCAGCCAGGGAAAGAGCACAGATACGCAGTATTTT	CASSQGKSTDTQYF
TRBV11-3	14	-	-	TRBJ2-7	TGTGCCAGCAGCTTATCGCCAGGGGCTTACGAGCAGTACTTC	CASSLSPGAYEQYF
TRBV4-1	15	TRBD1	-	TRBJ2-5	TGCGCCAGCAGCCAAGGGGGACAGTTACAAGAGACCCAGTACTTC	CASSQGGQLQETQYF
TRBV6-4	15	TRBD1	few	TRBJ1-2	TGTGCCAGCAGTGACCCGGGGACAGGGAACTATGGCTACACCTTC	CASSDPGTGNYGYTF
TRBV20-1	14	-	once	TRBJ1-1	TGCAGTGCCACCGTCAAAGGATTGAACACTGAAGCTTTCTTT	CSATVKGLNTEAFF
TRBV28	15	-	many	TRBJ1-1	TGTGCCAGCAGTTTAGTGGGGCAGATGAACACTGAAGCTTTCTTT	CASSLVGQMNTEAFF
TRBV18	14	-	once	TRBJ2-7	TGTGCCAGCTCACCACCGGTAATGCGTTACGAGCAGTACTTC	CASSPPVMRYEQYF
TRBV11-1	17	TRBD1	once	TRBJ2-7	TGTGCCAGCAGCTCACCCCCGGGACAGGGGGACTCCTACGAGCAGTACTTC	CASSSPPGQGDSYEQYF
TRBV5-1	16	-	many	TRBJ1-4	TGCGCCAGCAGCTTGGGGCAGGGGACAACTAATGAAAAACTGTTTTTT	CASSLGQGTTNEKLFF
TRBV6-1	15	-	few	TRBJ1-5	TGTGCCAGCTGGTCATGGTGTACTCGCAATCAGCCCCAGCATTTT	CASWSWCTRNQPQHF
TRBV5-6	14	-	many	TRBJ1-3	TGTGCCAGCAGTCCGGACCCATTTGGAAACACCATATATTTT	CASSPDPFGNTIYF
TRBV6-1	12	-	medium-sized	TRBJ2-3	TGTGCCAGCAAAAAAAGCGGAGATACGCAGTATTTT	CASKKSGDTQYF
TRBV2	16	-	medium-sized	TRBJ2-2	TGTGCCAGCAGTGCGGACGAGACTAGGAGGACCGGGGAGCTGTTTTTT	CASSADETRRTGELFF
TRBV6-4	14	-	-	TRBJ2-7	TGTGCCAGCATACTATCGGGCACAACCTACGAGCAGTACTTC	CASILSGTTYEQYF
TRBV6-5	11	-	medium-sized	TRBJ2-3	TGTGCCAGCAGTTACTCGGATACGCAGTATTTT	CASSYSDTQYF
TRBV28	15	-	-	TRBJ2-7	TGTGCCAGCATCCCTCCCGGACGGGTAGCCTACGAGCAGTACTTC	CASIPPGRVAYEQYF
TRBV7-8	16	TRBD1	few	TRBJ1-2	TGTGCCAGCAGCTTAGCCCCGACAGGGGCGTGCTATTGCTACACCTTC	CASSLAPTGACYCYTF
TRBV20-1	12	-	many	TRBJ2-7	TGCAGTGCAACTGGGGGGACCCGGGAGCAGTACTTC	CSATGGTREQYF
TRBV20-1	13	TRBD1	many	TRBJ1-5	TGCAGTGCTTCCACAGGGGGCAATCAGCCCCAGCATTTT	CSASTGGNQPQHF
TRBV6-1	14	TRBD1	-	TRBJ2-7	TGTGCCAGCAGTGTAGGGACAGGGGGCCACGAGCAGTACTTC	CASSVGTGGHEQYF
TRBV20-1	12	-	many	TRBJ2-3	TGCAGTGCTAGTCCATCTATAGATACGCAGTATTTT	CSASPSIDTQYF
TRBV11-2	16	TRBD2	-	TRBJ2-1	TGTGCCAGCAGCATCAGGACTAGCGGGACTGGGATGGAGCGGTTCTTC	CASSIRTSGTGMERFF
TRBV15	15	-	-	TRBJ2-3	TGTGCCACCAGCAGATATCGTGGGCGCACAGATACGCAGTATTTT	CATSRYRGRTDTQYF